Reported below is one TCR beta chain. Under the authors' procedure: How many nucleated cells were present was estimated from reference gene primer amplification. Sequencing used immunoSEQ multiplex PCR; TCRdb keeps in-frame clones, though not all of them. That table supplies the V and J calls and clone size; D and trimming were determined from the DNA. Of roughly 280,000 clones detected, roughly 80% appear once; the ten largest clones hold roughly 4.5%. This entry belongs to a study of blood T cell repertoires in COVID-19. Study overall: Some COVID-19 samples were acute and others convalescent; all came from the United States, Italy and Spain. Sample material is recorded as cDNA or gDNA derived from T cells, B-cell-depleted T cells, or PBMCs.

The CDR3 consists of 16 residues. Germline V gives CDR1 SGHTA, CDR2 FQGTGA. The V segment lost 4 bases and the J segment 1 base; nucleotides outside the gene matches: 5. The sample was peripheral blood. The clonotype originates from a man in his 60s who had recovered from COVID-19. The chain employs TRBV7-3 and TRBJ2-3; 10 bases align to TRBD1. CDR3 protein: CASSSGQGIGTDTQYF. As DNA, the CDR3 is TGTGCCAGCAGCTCGGGACAGGGGATTGGCACAGATACGCAGTATTTT.